This TCR beta chain was documented in a study of T cell responses to AZD1222 COVID-19 vaccine. V lost 3 bases, J lost 0 bases, and 18 bases lay in between. This CDR3 region has 17 residues. CDR1 is SGHTA, CDR2 FQGNSA, per germline. Notes on this clone: The target antigen is unknown.

Profiled with immunoSEQ multiplex PCR; TCRdb holds only in-frame clones, not every one. Of 90,000 to 130,000 clones listed, around nine tenths are singletons. Study findings and constraints: Spike-specific TCR breadth and depth went up after people got two AZD1222 doses. Along spike, vaccine-associated CD4 TCRs were found throughout, with dominance at 160-218 and 743-854. Of the AZD1222 recipients, only five to seven were seropositive at baseline.

The sequence was obtained from an adult who received the AZD1222 COVID-19 vaccine. This material consisted of peripheral blood, taken 28 days after the second AZD1222 dose. The chain joins TRBV7-2 to TRBJ2-7; D unclear. The CDR3 DNA reads as TGTGCCAGCAGCTTGGAAAGCCGCTCGGACCTCTCCTACGAGCAGTACTTC. Its protein product is CASSLESRSDLSYEQYF. The full variable domain, its missing parts supplied by reference TRBV7-2 and TRBJ2-7, is GAGVSQSPSNKVTEKGKDVELRCDPISGHTALYWYRQSLGQGLEFLIYFQGNSAPDKSGLPSDRFSAERTGGSVSTLTIQRTQQEDSAVYLCASSLESRSDLSYEQYFGPGTRLTVT.